What follows are 8 T cell receptor beta chains derived from one specimen sequenced in a study of blood T cell repertoires in COVID-19. Measured with immunoSEQ multiplex PCR; TCRdb has only the in-frame clones, and not every one. The repertoire holds 310,000 or so clones, approximately 90% seen once, with around 2% in the top ten. The sequenced sample consisted of peripheral blood. Receptor source: a woman in her 30s with COVID-19, enrolled during active disease.

In its sample, this clone was seen once. V and J are TRBV5-6 and TRBJ1-1; D gene unclear. From germline, CDR1 is SGHDT and CDR2 YYEEEE. The CDR3 contains 14 residues. The V and J ends lost 6 bases and 4 bases respectively, with 16 bases between them. CDR3 sequence: CASNPFGESTEAFF. CDR3 sequence (DNA): TGTGCCAGCAATCCGTTCGGGGAAAGCACTGAAGCTTTCTTT. Variable domain in full (rest from reference TRBV5-6 and TRBJ1-1): DAGVTQSPTHLIKTRGQQVTLRCSPKSGHDTVSWYQQALGQGPQFIFQYYEEEERQRGNFPDRFSGHQFPNYSSELNVNALLLGDSALYLCASNPFGESTEAFFGQGTRLTVV.

The chain has TRBV27 and TRBJ2-1; D unresolved. Trimming left V 3 bases short and J 4 bases short, with 7 bases between. Germline-derived CDR1 and CDR2 are MNHEY and SMNVEV (reference sequence). The CDR3 has 13 residues. In DNA, the CDR3 is TGTGCCAGCAGTTTTACAGATTACAATGAGCAGTTCTTC. Its protein is CASSFTDYNEQFF.

The chain employs TRBV6-5 and TRBJ1-2, with D possibly matching TRBD1 (5 bases). The CDR3 is 14 residues long. The V gene's germline CDR1 is MNHEY and CDR2 SVGAGI. Trimming stripped 7 bases from V and 2 bases from J, with 14 bases between. Here the CDR3 DNA reads TGTGCCAGCACCGTGGGGGGAGGGAACTATGGCTACACCTTC. Protein: CASTVGGGNYGYTF.

The rearrangement uses TRBV12-3 or TRBV12-4 and TRBJ2-1, with D perhaps matching TRBD2 (5 bases). This CDR3 is 13 amino acids long. V was cut by 8 bases and J by 5 bases, with 13 bases left in between. The CDR3 loop reads CASRSWRDNEQFF. The CDR3 nucleotides read TGTGCCAGCCGTTCGTGGCGGGACAATGAGCAGTTCTTC.

This clone has just one count. This chain uses TRBV10-2 with TRBJ1-1; D unclear. This CDR3 has 14 amino acids. The V end was cut by 1 base, the J end by 0 bases, with 6 bases between. The germline CDR1 and CDR2 sequences are WSHSY and SAAADI. The CDR3, as DNA: TGCGCCAGCAGTGAGTGGCGGTTGAACACTGAAGCTTTCTTT. This gives the protein CASSEWRLNTEAFF.

The chain is built from TRBV19 and TRBJ1-3; no firm D call. V was trimmed by 5 bases and J by 3 bases, leaving 14 bases between them. Germline V CDR1 and CDR2: LNHDA, SQIVND (reference sequence). The CDR3 contains 15 residues. The CDR3 DNA is TGTGCCAGTAGTGTGGAGGGAATAGGTGGAAACACCATATATTTT. Translating gives CASSVEGIGGNTIYF.

This clone is a singleton in its sample. V and J are TRBV30 and TRBJ2-7; TRBD2 aligns across 7 bases. Germline V lookup: CDR1 GTSNPN, CDR2 SVGIG (reference sequence). The V gene end was trimmed by 0 bases and the J gene end by 6 bases; junction bases not matched to a gene: 11. The length of the CDR3 is 15 residues. The CDR3 sequence is CAWSVLAEPTGEQYF. CDR3 sequence (DNA): TGTGCCTGGAGTGTCCTAGCGGAGCCTACGGGCGAGCAGTACTTC.

The chain carries TRBV3-1 (or the pseudogene TRBV3-2) and TRBJ1-4; tentatively, D is TRBD1 (6 bases). Germline V gene sequence: CDR1 LGHDT, CDR2 YNNKEL (reference sequence). V was pared by 2 bases and J by 5 bases, with 15 bases between. This CDR3 has 16 amino acids. The CDR3 bases are TGTGCCAGCAGCCAATTTTTAGGGCAGGGGAATGAAAAACTGTTTTTT. The encoded protein is CASSQFLGQGNEKLFF.